The entry below describes one TCR beta chain. The table lists this clonotype with many counts. Its target antigen remains unknown. Base qualities are not recorded, but no much larger clone differs from it by a single base. This sample is drawn from a study of patients and donors after allogeneic stem cell transplantation (dated by TCRdb to about 2020). To prepare the library, RT-PCR was applied. Sequencer: NextSeq 550. TCRdb took the public reads, trimmed them with fastp at Q25, ran MiXCR for clone calling and kept in-frame beta chains. CDR3 protein sequences are deduplicated, and each keeps its most common genes and DNA. Across this sample there are about a million distinct CDR3 sequences, with under 20% seen only once. 5% to 6.5% of the sample goes to the ten largest clones. Trimming removed 7 bases from V and 2 bases from J, leaving 9 bases between the germline ends. CDR1 is given as SQVTM and CDR2 as ANQGSEA, both from the germline V gene. From cysteine to phenylalanine, the CDR3 is 12 amino acids long. Only the CDR3 portion is preserved as DNA: 36 bases, with reading frame beginning at the first base.

The TCR originated in a human donor who was either an allogeneic HSCT recipient or a stem cell or donor lymphocyte infusion donor (not recorded which). It is not recorded whose cells these are; they may come from a transplant donor. The chain is made from TRBV29-1 and TRBJ1-5; the D gene is possibly TRBD1, with 6 bases matching. The sample consisted of blood, either unsorted or a sorted T cell fraction (not recorded which). CDR3 loop: CSAYRGNQPQHF. In nucleotide form, the sequence is TGCAGCGCGTACAGGGGCAATCAGCCCCAGCATTTT.